This is a list of T cell receptor beta chains from one sample in a study of OX40 agonist ivuxolimab in advanced cancers. The data were produced by immunoSEQ multiplex PCR, yet TCRdb's version contains in-frame clones alone and is incomplete. The data hold approximately 60,000 clones, with roughly 80% observed a single time. Source: CD4+ or CD8+ T cells sorted from blood, taken in a trial of the OX40 agonist ivuxolimab. The receptors here all came from an adult with an advanced solid tumor such as melanoma, head and neck, liver or kidney cancer. CDR3s include the opening cysteine and the closing phenylalanine or tryptophan. D genes are given only for firm matches. Expanded clones get a size class; other rows say once, few or many, or leave the size out.

>TRBV11-1|.|TRBJ2-7|.|15
CASLGGRGVIYEQYF
TGTGCCAGCCTAGGGGGACGTGGGGTGATCTACGAGCAGTACTTC
>TRBV5-1|.|TRBJ1-1|.|14
CASSFSQGSTEAFF
TGCGCCAGCAGCTTTTCTCAGGGGAGCACTGAAGCTTTCTTT
>TRBV27|.|TRBJ2-1|.|17
CASSLRGGTDTYNEQFF
TGTGCCAGCAGTTTACGGGGCGGCACGGACACCTACAATGAGCAGTTCTTC
>TRBV18|TRBD1|TRBJ1-3|.|16
CASSPQGARSGNTIYF
TGTGCCAGCTCACCACAGGGGGCTCGCTCTGGAAACACCATATATTTT
>TRBV7-3|TRBD1|TRBJ1-2|.|14
CASSLQGAKGGYTF
TGTGCCAGCAGCTTACAGGGGGCGAAGGGTGGCTACACCTTC
>TRBV5-1|TRBD1|TRBJ1-6|.|17
CASRPGGAPSGDSPLHF
TGCGCCAGCAGACCAGGGGGGGCGCCCTCGGGGGATTCACCCCTCCACTTT
>TRBV9|.|TRBJ2-1|.|16
CASSVDPGANYNEQFF
TGTGCCAGCAGCGTAGACCCGGGAGCAAACTACAATGAGCAGTTCTTC
>TRBV7-3|.|TRBJ1-1|few|16
CASSLTPQGMNTEAFF
TGTGCCAGCAGCTTAACACCCCAGGGTATGAACACTGAAGCTTTCTTT
>TRBV27|.|TRBJ2-7|.|13
CASSVVGSYEQYF
TGTGCCAGCAGTGTGGTGGGTTCCTACGAGCAGTACTTC
>TRBV18|.|TRBJ1-1|.|17
CASSPRVGGEGYTEAFF
TGTGCCAGCTCACCACGTGTGGGAGGGGAGGGATACACTGAAGCTTTCTTT
>TRBV29-1|TRBD2|TRBJ2-3|.|14
CSVELAGGTDTQYF
TGCAGCGTTGAGCTGGCGGGGGGGACAGATACGCAGTATTTT
>TRBV6-5|TRBD1|TRBJ2-7|.|15
CASSPGTGNSHEQYF
TGTGCCAGCAGCCCCGGGACAGGGAATAGCCACGAGCAGTACTTC
>TRBV7-6|.|TRBJ2-5|.|13
CASSLVEKETQYF
TGTGCCAGCAGCTTAGTGGAGAAAGAGACCCAGTACTTC
>TRBV5-1|.|TRBJ1-2|.|13
CASSSGMGYGYTF
TGCGCCAGCAGCTCAGGGATGGGCTATGGCTACACCTTC
>TRBV7-9|.|TRBJ1-3|.|17
CASSPKYGERRGNTIYF
TGTGCCAGCAGCCCCAAATACGGGGAAAGGAGAGGAAACACCATATATTTT
>TRBV7-3|TRBD1|TRBJ2-2|.|15
CASSSDRGWTGELFF
TGTGCCAGCAGCTCGGACAGGGGTTGGACCGGGGAGCTGTTTTTT
>TRBV2|TRBD1|TRBJ1-2|.|14
CASNPRDRGLSYTF
TGTGCCAGCAACCCCCGGGACAGGGGCCTGAGCTACACCTTC
>TRBV2|.|TRBJ2-1|few|18
CASSGRGLAASSYNEQFF
TGTGCCAGCAGCGGGCGGGGGCTAGCGGCCAGCTCCTACAATGAGCAGTTCTTC
>TRBV4-2|.|TRBJ1-4|.|17
CAGSQDGAGRRGEKLFF
TGTGCCGGCAGCCAAGATGGGGCAGGGCGTCGGGGTGAAAAACTGTTTTTT
>TRBV27|.|TRBJ2-4|.|13
CASSPLAKNIQYF
TGTGCCAGCAGTCCACTAGCCAAAAACATTCAGTACTTC
>TRBV4-1|.|TRBJ1-4|.|15
CASSYRGGGNEKLFF
TGCGCCAGCAGCTATAGAGGGGGGGGTAATGAAAAACTGTTTTTT
>TRBV5-4|.|TRBJ2-3|few|14
CASSLERGADTQYF
TGTGCCAGCAGCTTGGAACGGGGCGCAGATACGCAGTATTTT
>TRBV27|TRBD2|TRBJ2-1|.|17
CASSLGGLAGGQDEQFF
TGTGCCAGCAGTTTGGGGGGACTAGCGGGGGGACAGGATGAGCAGTTCTTC
>TRBV7-8|TRBD2|TRBJ2-1|.|16
CASTIGHRGEYNEQFF
TGTGCCAGCACCATAGGACACCGGGGGGAATACAATGAGCAGTTCTTC
>TRBV4-1|TRBD2|TRBJ2-1|.|16
CASSQRTSGAYNEQFF
TGCGCCAGCAGCCAAAGGACTAGCGGGGCGTACAATGAGCAGTTCTTC
>TRBV19|.|TRBJ1-2|.|13
CASSISDSYGYTF
TGTGCCAGTAGTATTAGTGACAGCTATGGCTACACCTTC
>TRBV18|.|TRBJ2-7|.|13
CASSYLDRDEQYF
TGTGCCAGCTCATACTTGGACAGAGACGAGCAGTACTTC
>TRBV7-2|.|TRBJ1-5|few|13
CASSFGVVSPQHF
TGTGCCAGCAGCTTCGGAGTGGTTAGTCCCCAGCATTTT
>TRBV5-1|.|TRBJ1-2|.|14
CASSLVAVNYGYTF
TGCGCCAGCAGCTTGGTGGCAGTTAACTATGGCTACACCTTC
>TRBV4-1|.|TRBJ1-1|few|15
CASSQGYGLGTEAFF
TGCGCCAGCAGCCAAGGTTACGGGTTGGGGACTGAAGCTTTCTTT
>TRBV5-5|.|TRBJ1-2|few|13
CASSQAGNYGYTF
TGTGCCAGCAGCCAGGCGGGAAACTATGGCTACACCTTC
>TRBV27|.|TRBJ2-7|.|12
CASSHDGYEQYF
TGTGCCAGCAGCCACGACGGCTACGAGCAGTACTTC
>TRBV29-1|.|TRBJ1-1|.|12
CSGSGQNTEAFF
TGCAGCGGGTCCGGACAGAACACTGAAGCTTTCTTT
>TRBV4-1|TRBD1|TRBJ1-3|.|17
CASSQPMGQISGNTIYF
TGCGCCAGCAGCCAACCAATGGGACAGATCTCTGGAAACACCATATATTTT
>TRBV29-1|.|TRBJ2-3|.|14
CSVKNRVGTDTQYF
TGCAGCGTTAAAAACAGGGTAGGCACAGATACGCAGTATTTT
>TRBV7-8|TRBD2|TRBJ2-1|.|14
CASCQSGRDNEQFF
TGTGCCAGCTGCCAAAGCGGGAGGGATAATGAGCAGTTCTTC
>TRBV7-9|TRBD1|TRBJ1-1|.|13
CASSVTGPTEAFF
TGTGCCAGCAGCGTGACAGGGCCGACTGAAGCTTTCTTT
>TRBV7-3|TRBD1|TRBJ1-1|.|14
CASSLTGADTEAFF
TGTGCCAGCAGTCTTACAGGGGCGGACACTGAAGCTTTCTTT
>TRBV5-1|TRBD1|TRBJ2-7|few|15
CASSLTGQGAGEQYF
TGCGCCAGCAGCTTAACTGGACAGGGGGCTGGCGAGCAGTACTTC
>TRBV14|TRBD1|TRBJ2-2|.|14
CASRQGLNFGELFF
TGTGCCAGCAGACAGGGGTTAAATTTCGGGGAGCTGTTTTTT
>TRBV2|TRBD2|TRBJ2-2|.|16
CASMKRGTSVGGELFF
TGTGCCAGCATGAAGAGAGGGACTAGCGTTGGAGGGGAGCTGTTTTTT
>TRBV5-4|.|TRBJ2-7|.|13
CASSSTVSYEQYF
TGTGCCAGCAGCTCCACAGTCTCCTACGAGCAGTACTTC
>TRBV9|TRBD1|TRBJ2-1|.|17
CASSAYPPGQGINEQFF
TGTGCCAGCAGCGCGTATCCTCCGGGACAGGGAATCAATGAGCAGTTCTTC
>TRBV19|.|TRBJ2-7|.|10
CASSIEEQYF
TGTGCCAGTAGTATAGAGGAGCAGTACTTC